This T cell receptor (beta chain) was observed in a study of shared clonotypes between healthy human individuals. Broader study findings: There were few donors, and this limited the genetic and exposure-history diversity represented.

Clones were read by immunoSEQ multiplex PCR, and TCRdb kept only the in-frame ones, dropping some. Of 450,000 to 500,000 clones in the sample, over 60% were seen once. Points on this clone: Its target is not known.

Sequencing was performed on PBMCs. This TCR came from a woman between 40 and 50 years old in good health. Some clones in this sample may be carry-over from other donors' samples.

The CDR3 region is CASSSGPNGYTF. The CDR3 DNA reads as TGTGCCAGCAGTTCAGGTCCAAACGGCTACACCTTC. The chain is built from TRBV28 and TRBJ1-2; D is unresolved. Trimming removed 4 bases from V and 8 bases from J, with 11 bases in between. The CDR3 length is 12 residues. The germline V gene encodes CDR1 MDHEN and CDR2 SYDVKM.